This note documents a single T cell receptor (beta chain) sequence. Germline CDR1 is SGHTA and CDR2 is FQGTGA. The CDR3 extends over 13 amino acids. V dropped 2 bases and J dropped 7 bases, with 11 bases sitting between them. Some clones are missing from TCRdb's copy, which holds only in-frame ones; the method was immunoSEQ multiplex PCR. The table lists some 150,000 clones, nearly 95% of them singletons, with more than 2% in the top ten. The data belong to a study of control samples from healthy donors and cancer patients. The chain is built from TRBV7-3 and TRBJ1-1; possible D gene TRBD1, 5 bases. Sequenced input: blood. This clonotype originated in a man in his fifties or sixties in good health. The CDR3 is CASSLLGQGEAFF. Written as DNA, the CDR3 is TGTGCCAGCAGCTTATTGGGTCAGGGTGAAGCTTTCTTT.